One sample yielded the 22 T cell receptor beta chains listed below, sequenced in a study of beta chain features in type 1 diabetes. Reverse transcribing all isolated RNA meant expressed TCRB transcripts were sequenced. Profiled with immunoSEQ multiplex PCR; TCRdb holds only in-frame clones, not every one. The profile shows almost 250,000 clones, 11% to 15% of them singletons. Sequencing was done on a sample of naive CD4+ T cells from blood. These TCRs come from a woman aged 40 to 55 in good health.

The V gene is TRBV18, the J gene TRBJ1-4; 8 bases align to TRBD1. Germline CDR1 reads KGHSH; CDR2 reads LQKENI. After removal of 4 bases from V and 8 bases from J, the junction contained 3 bases not matched to a gene. The CDR3 covers 13 residues. This chain's CDR3 is CASSRRTGEKLFF. For the CDR3, the DNA is TGTGCCAGCTCACGAAGGACAGGGGAAAAACTGTTTTTT.

This clone was counted between two and nine times. The chain couples TRBV25-1 to TRBJ1-2, with TRBD1 matching over 7 bases. With 8 bases clipped from V and 4 bases from J, the junction kept 10 bases outside the gene matches. Germline V gene lookup returns CDR1 MGHDK and CDR2 SYGVNS. The length of the CDR3 is 14 residues. CDR3 region: CASSAAGTAYGYTF. CDR3 nucleotides: TGTGCCAGCTCCGCCGCCGGGACAGCCTATGGCTACACCTTC.

This clone has a handful of counts. The gene calls are TRBV5-1 and TRBJ2-1; a weak D match, TRBD1 (6 bases). The germline V and J ends were trimmed by 2 bases and 8 bases, with 20 bases remaining between them. Germline CDR1 and CDR2: SGHRS and YFSETQ. This CDR3 comprises 16 residues. The CDR3 DNA reads TGCGCCAGCAGCTTACGGTTCCAGGGGATTGGCGATGAGCAGTTCTTC. Translated: CASSLRFQGIGDEQFF.

This clone was counted between two and nine times. The chain carries TRBV9 and TRBJ2-2, with a tentative D call TRBD2 (5 bases). V lost 0 bases, J lost 0 bases, and 15 bases lay in between. The CDR3 covers 18 residues. Looked up from germline, CDR1 is SGDLS and CDR2 is YYNGEE. The CDR3 bases are TGTGCCAGCAGCGTAGCGTTGGGGAGAACTACGAACACCGGGGAGCTGTTTTTT. Residues: CASSVALGRTTNTGELFF.

This clone was counted a few times. As DNA, the CDR3 is TGTGCCATCGGACAGGCTAACACTGAAGCTTTCTTT. This gives the protein CAIGQANTEAFF. The gene calls are TRBV10-3 and TRBJ1-1; 7 bases map to TRBD1. The CDR3 is 12 residues long. Germline assignment: CDR1 ENHRY and CDR2 SYGVKD. Trimming removed 8 bases from V and 2 bases from J; junction bases left unmatched: 2.

V usage is TRBV5-6 and J usage is TRBJ2-7, with D maybe TRBD1 (6 bases). This CDR3 is 14 amino acids long. Germline lookup yields CDR1 SGHDT and CDR2 YYEEEE. V lost 2 bases, J lost 4 bases, and 13 bases lay in between. The DNA of the CDR3 is TGTGCCAGCAGCTTCTGGACAGTCTCTTACGAGCAGTACTTC. This translates into CASSFWTVSYEQYF. Full variable domain (rest looked up from reference TRBV5-6 and TRBJ2-7): DAGVTQSPTHLIKTRGQQVTLRCSPKSGHDTVSWYQQALGQGPQFIFQYYEEEERQRGNFPDRFSGHQFPNYSSELNVNALLLGDSALYLCASSFWTVSYEQYFGPGTRLTVT.

This clone has only a few counts. V gene TRBV6-5 combines with J gene TRBJ2-5, with D possibly matching TRBD2 (7 bases). Germline V CDR1 and CDR2: MNHEY, SVGAGI. The V end was cut by 5 bases, the J end by 5 bases, with 15 bases between. This CDR3 region has 14 residues. DNA for the CDR3: TGTGCCAGCAGTGACCCGGGGGGCTCGGAGACCCAGTACTTC. Its protein product is CASSDPGGSETQYF.

The chain joins TRBV27 to TRBJ2-5; the match to TRBD2 covers 7 bases. Germline CDR1 MNHEY, CDR2 SMNVEV (reference sequence). Trimming at V came to 9 bases and at J to 2 bases, leaving 6 bases not matched to a gene. The CDR3 length is 13 residues. CDR3 amino acids: CARGGGRQETQYF. CDR3 DNA sequence: TGTGCCAGGGGCGGGGGACGTCAAGAGACCCAGTACTTC.

This clone appeared many times. The chain has TRBV7-9 and TRBJ1-5; no clear D. CDR1 is SEHNR and CDR2 is FQNEAQ in the germline V gene (reference sequence). V lost 1 base and J lost 5, with 6 bases in between. This CDR3 comprises 13 residues. The CDR3 bases are TGTGCCAGCAGCTTAGAGAGGGATCAGCCCCAGCATTTT. This translates into CASSLERDQPQHF.

The V call is TRBV7-9, the J call TRBJ1-3; a weak D match, TRBD1 (6 bases). CDR1 and CDR2 from the germline V gene are SEHNR and FQNEAQ (reference sequence). CDR3 length: 19 amino acids. The V and J ends lost 7 bases and 1 base respectively, with 26 bases between them. The DNA of the CDR3 is TGTGCCAGCACCCTCTTACAGGGATTCTTACCCTTTTCTGGAAACACCATATATTTT. Protein product: CASTLLQGFLPFSGNTIYF.

As regards this clone: A read error may account for a junction end that differs from germline. The chain combines TRBV20-1 with TRBJ2-4; 9 bases fit TRBD2. This CDR3 is built from 11 residues. Germline V gives CDR1 DFQATT, CDR2 SNEGSKA (reference sequence). The CDR3 nucleotides are TGCAGTGCTAGAGATGAGCGGGGGGCAGTTTTC. Amino acid sequence: CSARDERGAVF.

V and J are TRBV28 and TRBJ2-7; 12 bases are a match to TRBD2. CDR1 and CDR2 (germline): MDHEN, SYDVKM. V was clipped by 7 bases and J by 5 bases; unmatched bases: 9. The CDR3 sequence is 15 residues long. CDR3 DNA sequence: TGTGCCAGCAACCTAGCGGGGGGGCTTACCAACGAGCAGTACTTC. It specifies CASNLAGGLTNEQYF.

The rearrangement uses TRBV7-9 and TRBJ1-4, with 10 nucleotides matching TRBD1. This CDR3 has 18 residues. Germline CDR1 and CDR2: SEHNR and FQNEAQ (reference sequence). V shed 5 bases, J shed 4 bases, and the junction held 13 bases outside the gene matches. The DNA for the CDR3 is TGTGCCAGCAGCGCGACAGGGGGCGGCGAGTTTGGTAATGAAAAACTGTTTTTT. Protein sequence: CASSATGGGEFGNEKLFF.

This clone came up a few times. The V and J genes are TRBV29-1 and TRBJ1-2; D uncertain. Trimming took off 6 bases at V and 2 bases at J, with 10 bases between the two ends. Germline CDR1 and CDR2: SQVTM and ANQGSEA. The CDR3 has 12 residues. CDR3 nucleotide sequence: TGCAGCGTGGCACATCCGAACTATGGCTACACCTTC. Protein sequence: CSVAHPNYGYTF.

This clone was seen ten or more times. This chain connects TRBV19 to TRBJ1-2; 8 bases are shared with TRBD1. The germline CDR1 and CDR2 sequences are LNHDA and SQIVND (reference sequence). V dropped 7 bases and J dropped 2; count of bases not matched to a gene: 3. This CDR3 has 13 amino acids. The CDR3 DNA sequence: TGTGCCAGTATGGACAGGGAAAACTATGGCTACACCTTC. This sequence encodes CASMDRENYGYTF.

This clone showed up just a few times. J is TRBJ1-2 and V is TRBV7-8, with D maybe TRBD1 (5 bases). With 7 bases removed from V and 7 bases from J, the gap between germline ends came to 16 bases. Germline CDR1 is SGHVS and CDR2 is FQNEAQ. The CDR3 contains 13 residues. CDR3 region: CASIPLPGGGYTF. Here the CDR3 DNA reads TGTGCCAGCATCCCCCTACCGGGGGGTGGCTACACCTTC.

The chain employs TRBV7-6 and TRBJ2-1; maybe TRBD2 (5 bases). CDR1 is SGHVS and CDR2 is FNYEAQ in the germline V gene. This CDR3 spans 13 amino acids. Trimming cost V 3 bases and J 5 bases, with 8 bases left between them. Written as DNA, the CDR3 is TGTGCCAGCAGCTTCCTAGCAGACAATGAGCAGTTCTTC. As protein: CASSFLADNEQFF.

The sample holds a few counts of this clone. CDR3 nucleotides: TGCGCCAGCAGCCAAGGACGGGGGGGGCGGGATACGCAGTATTTT. This translates into CASSQGRGGRDTQYF. The chain combines TRBV4-3 with TRBJ2-3; the match to TRBD2 covers 8 bases. V trimming: 1 base; J trimming: 6 bases; junction bases outside the gene matches: 6. This CDR3 region has 15 residues. Germline CDR1 reads LGHNA; CDR2 reads YSLEER.

The gene calls are TRBV11-3 and TRBJ2-1; 7 bases match TRBD2. Per germline, CDR1 SGHNT and CDR2 YENEEA. Trimming took 4 bases from V and 8 from J; bases not matched to a gene: 11. This CDR3 is 15 amino acids long. The CDR3 reads CASSSGRGDMDEQFF. The CDR3 DNA is TGTGCCAGCAGCTCGGGACGGGGGGATATGGATGAGCAGTTCTTC. The full variable domain, with the rest looked up from reference TRBV11-3 and TRBJ2-1, is EAGVVQSPRYKIIEKKQPVAFWCNPISGHNTLYWYLQNLGQGPELLIRYENEEAVDDSQLPKDRFSAERLKGVDSTLKIQPAELGDSAVYLCASSSGRGDMDEQFFGPGTRLTVL.

This clone appeared once. The rearrangement uses TRBV27 and TRBJ2-5, with D perhaps matching TRBD2 (5 bases). Looked up from germline, CDR1 is MNHEY and CDR2 is SMNVEV (reference sequence). The CDR3 covers 15 residues. V shed 5 bases and J shed 4 bases, with 17 bases lying between them. CDR3 loop: CASSHWTDVGETQYF. The CDR3 DNA sequence: TGTGCCAGCAGTCATTGGACTGACGTTGGAGAGACCCAGTACTTC.

The chain joins TRBV6-6 to TRBJ2-1, with 10 bases lining up with TRBD2. CDR1 is MNHNY, CDR2 SVGAGI, per germline (reference sequence). Losses at the gene ends were 7 bases for V and 0 bases for J; bases not matched to a gene: 3. The CDR3 consists of 15 residues. CDR3 DNA: TGTGCCAGCAAGAGCGGGGGGGCCTCCTACAATGAGCAGTTCTTC. Residues: CASKSGGASYNEQFF.

The V and J genes are TRBV6-6 and TRBJ1-4, with TRBD1 matching 9 bases. CDR3 length: 15 amino acids. Trimming took 5 bases from V and 7 from J; bases not matched to a gene: 8. The germline V gene encodes CDR1 MNHNY and CDR2 SVGAGI (reference sequence). The DNA of the CDR3 is TGTGCCAGCAGTCGCCAGGGGACAGGGCGTGAAAAACTGTTTTTT. It codes for CASSRQGTGREKLFF.